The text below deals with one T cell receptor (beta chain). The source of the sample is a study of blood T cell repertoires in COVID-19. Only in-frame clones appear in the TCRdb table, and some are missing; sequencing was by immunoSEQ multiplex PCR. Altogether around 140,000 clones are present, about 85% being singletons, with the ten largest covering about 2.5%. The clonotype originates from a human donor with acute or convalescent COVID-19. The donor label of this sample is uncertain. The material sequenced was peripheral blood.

For the CDR3, the DNA is TGTGCCAGCAGCTTAGATCAGCTCCAGCGGGAGTACAATGAGCAGTTCTTC. Translating it yields CASSLDQLQREYNEQFF. The chain combines TRBV11-2 with TRBJ2-1, with TRBD2 matching 8 bases. J was trimmed by 4 bases and V by 0 bases; bases with no gene match: 8. The CDR3 spans 17 residues. Germline lookup yields CDR1 SGHAT and CDR2 FQNNGV.